The 16 T cell receptor beta chains presented below share a single source sample, sequenced in a study of blood T cells in healthy people across ages. With a J-beta primer mix and a sample-barcoded 5' primer, a second PCR ran about 7 to 11 cycles. TCRdb fed the 5' RACE reads into MiXCR, producing one record per CDR3 protein. Of about 1.4 million distinct CDR3 sequences in the sample, approximately 59% were seen once. Sequences were obtained from blood. These receptors were obtained from a man younger than 30 in good health.

The chain has TRBV12-3 or TRBV12-4 and TRBJ2-1; D unclear. The V end lost 6 bases, the J end lost 0 bases, and 12 bases lay between the germline ends. CDR3 length: 15 residues. The CDR3 loop reads CASRPTMNSYNEQFF. The CDR3 region has the DNA TGTGCCAGCAGACCTACTATGAACTCCTACAATGAGCAGTTCTTC.

The chain recombines TRBV29-1 with TRBJ2-5; 8 bases are shared with TRBD1. The CDR3 contains 15 residues. Trimming cost V 1 base and J 5 bases; bases outside gene matches: 9. Per germline, CDR1 SQVTM and CDR2 ANQGSEA. The CDR3 nucleotides read TGCAGCGTTGAAGCGGGCAGGGGGCTTTGGGAGACCCAGTACTTC. Protein: CSVEAGRGLWETQYF.

This clonotype was seen only a few times. The chain employs TRBV5-1 and TRBJ2-7; no definite D call. The CDR3 length is 14 residues. Germline CDR1 and CDR2: SGHRS and YFSETQ. The V and J ends lost 5 bases and 0 bases respectively, with 12 bases between them. CDR3 nucleotides: TGCGCCAGCAGACCTGAGACGACCTCCTACGAGCAGTACTTC. Its translation: CASRPETTSYEQYF.

The V call is TRBV27, the J call TRBJ2-7, with D maybe TRBD2 (6 bases). Germline values: CDR1 MNHEY, CDR2 SMNVEV (reference sequence). The CDR3 runs 14 residues. Trimming took off 6 bases at V and 3 bases at J, with 15 bases between the two ends. CDR3 region: CASSGGNGIYEQYF. As DNA, the CDR3 is TGTGCCAGCAGCGGGGGAAACGGGATCTACGAGCAGTACTTC.

The chain recombines TRBV11-2 with TRBJ2-2; the match to TRBD2 covers 10 bases. The J segment lost 7 bases and the V segment lost 2 bases, leaving 7 bases of the junction unmatched. Germline V lookup: CDR1 SGHAT, CDR2 FQNNGV. The length of the CDR3 is 16 residues. As DNA, the CDR3 is TGTGCCAGCAGCTTACGGCTAGCGGGAGTGGACGGGGAGCTGTTTTTT. Translated, it gives CASSLRLAGVDGELFF.

The genes are TRBV12-3 or TRBV12-4 and TRBJ2-7; D remains unclear. Trimming pared 1 base from V and 0 bases from J, leaving 10 bases between. The CDR3 runs 15 residues. CDR3 amino acids: CASSLVEQSSYEQYF. The CDR3 bases are TGTGCCAGCAGTTTAGTAGAGCAGAGCTCCTACGAGCAGTACTTC.

The V and J genes are TRBV7-9 and TRBJ1-2, with TRBD1 matching 7 bases. Trimming at V came to 7 bases and at J to 6 bases, leaving 8 bases not matched to a gene. The length of the CDR3 is 13 residues. CDR1 and CDR2 from the germline V gene are SEHNR and FQNEAQ (reference sequence). The CDR3 here is CASTGGRPDGYTF. As DNA, the CDR3 is TGTGCCAGCACAGGGGGGCGTCCCGATGGCTACACCTTC.

The gene calls are TRBV3-1 and TRBJ1-2, with D maybe TRBD1 (5 bases). CDR3 length: 16 residues. Germline assignment: CDR1 LGHDT and CDR2 YNNKEL (reference sequence). Trimming shortened V by 4 bases and J by 2 bases, and 17 bases separated the two germline ends. The CDR3, as DNA: TGTGCCAGCAGCCCAAACCGGGACGGCATCAACTATGGCTACACCTTC. Translation gives CASSPNRDGINYGYTF.

This clonotype came up a few times. This chain joins TRBV4-1 and TRBJ1-5; D gene ambiguous. Germline loops: CDR1 MGHRA, CDR2 YSYEKL. Trimming took off 4 bases at V and 7 bases at J, with 11 bases between the two ends. CDR3 size: 13 residues. Here the CDR3 reads CASSPESGQPQHF. The CDR3 DNA is TGCGCCAGCAGCCCCGAATCCGGACAGCCCCAGCATTTT.

The chain links TRBV6-5 to TRBJ2-1, with a tentative D call TRBD2 (6 bases). CDR3 length: 15 residues. The germline V and J ends were trimmed by 5 bases and 7 bases, with 18 bases remaining between them. CDR1 is MNHEY, CDR2 SVGAGI, per germline. The CDR3, as DNA: TGTGCCAGCAGTCTCCCCCCGGGTGGGGGGAATGAGCAGTTCTTC. This gives the protein CASSLPPGGGNEQFF.

The J gene is TRBJ2-4, the V gene TRBV6-2 or TRBV6-3; D not resolved. Trimming removed 5 bases at V and 0 bases at J, with 11 bases between. Germline values: CDR1 MNHEY, CDR2 SVGEGT. The CDR3 contains 15 residues. CDR3 DNA sequence: TGTGCCAGCAGTAAAGACACCACAGCCAAAAACATTCAGTACTTC. Translating it yields CASSKDTTAKNIQYF.

This clonotype was found many times. CDR3 sequence (DNA): TGTGCCAGCAGCAGACCGCAGCGGGGGAATGAGCAGTTCTTC. Its translation: CASSRPQRGNEQFF. The chain links TRBV7-9 to TRBJ2-1, with 8 bases fitting TRBD2. Trimming took 5 bases from V and 7 from J; bases not matched to a gene: 7. The CDR3 sequence is 14 residues long. Germline assignment: CDR1 SEHNR and CDR2 FQNEAQ (reference sequence).

Concerning this clonotype itself: A read error may be the cause here, since a much bigger clone is one base away. The rearrangement joins TRBV6-5 to TRBJ1-2; D not certain. Looked up from germline, CDR1 is MNHEY and CDR2 is SVGAGI. This CDR3 contains 11 residues. Trimming pared 2 bases from V and 6 bases from J, leaving 4 bases between. The CDR3: CASSYEDGYTF. The CDR3 DNA is TGTGCCAGCAGTTACGAGGATGGCTACACCTTC.

The rearrangement links TRBV20-1 to TRBJ2-5, with D possibly matching TRBD1 (5 bases). The CDR3 extends over 15 amino acids. V was cut by 4 bases and J by 5 bases, with 20 bases left in between. Germline V gene data show CDR1 as DFQATT and CDR2 as SNEGSKA (reference sequence). CDR3 loop: CSATYGARSSETQYF. The CDR3 DNA sequence: TGCAGTGCTACCTATGGGGCTAGATCTTCGGAGACCCAGTACTTC.

This chain links TRBV30 with TRBJ1-6, with TRBD1 matching over 7 bases. V lost 5 bases and J lost 10; bases outside the gene matches: 11. Germline V gene data show CDR1 as GTSNPN and CDR2 as SVGIG (reference sequence). The length of the CDR3 is 14 residues. This CDR3 is CAWDGQEGQSPLHF. CDR3 nucleotides: TGTGCCTGGGATGGACAGGAGGGGCAGTCACCCCTCCACTTT.

This clonotype has ten or more counts. The chain combines TRBV27 with TRBJ1-5; no firm D call. Germline CDR1 is MNHEY and CDR2 is SMNVEV (reference sequence). V was cut by 2 bases and J by 1 base, with 9 bases left in between. This CDR3 comprises 15 residues. The CDR3 nucleotides are TGTGCCAGCAGTTTAATTTTAGGAAGCAATCAGCCCCAGCATTTT. It yields the protein CASSLILGSNQPQHF.